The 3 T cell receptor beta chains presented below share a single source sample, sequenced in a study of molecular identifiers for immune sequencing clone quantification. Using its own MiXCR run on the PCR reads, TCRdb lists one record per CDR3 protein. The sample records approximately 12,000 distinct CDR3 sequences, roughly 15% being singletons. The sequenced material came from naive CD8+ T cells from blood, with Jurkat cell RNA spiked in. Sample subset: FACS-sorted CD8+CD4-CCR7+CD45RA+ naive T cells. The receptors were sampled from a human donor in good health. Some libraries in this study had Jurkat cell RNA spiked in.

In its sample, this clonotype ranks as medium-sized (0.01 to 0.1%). CDR3 amino acids: CASSPRGNQPQHF. The CDR3, as DNA: TGTGCCAGCAGTCCCAGGGGCAATCAGCCCCAGCATTTT. This rearrangement joins TRBV27 to TRBJ1-5; a possible D gene is TRBD1 (5 bases). The CDR3 covers 13 residues. Trimming cost V 5 bases and J 2 bases, with 7 bases left between them. Germline assignment: CDR1 MNHEY and CDR2 SMNVEV (reference sequence).

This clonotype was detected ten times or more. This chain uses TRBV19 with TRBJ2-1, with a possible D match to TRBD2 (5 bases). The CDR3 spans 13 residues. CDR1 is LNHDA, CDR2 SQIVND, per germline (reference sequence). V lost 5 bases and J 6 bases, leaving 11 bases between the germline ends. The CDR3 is CASSAWTGNEQFF. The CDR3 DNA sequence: TGTGCCAGTAGTGCTTGGACTGGCAATGAGCAGTTCTTC.

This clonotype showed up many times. In nucleotides, the CDR3 is TGTGCCAGCAGCGCAACACGGGACAGGTTTAATTCACCCCTCCACTTT. This codes for CASSATRDRFNSPLHF. The chain employs TRBV11-3 and TRBJ1-6; 8 bases fit TRBD1. The germline V gene encodes CDR1 SGHNT and CDR2 YENEEA. The trim removed 5 bases at V and 6 bases at J, leaving 9 bases unmatched. This CDR3 comprises 16 residues.